This T cell receptor (beta chain) appears in the sequencing data of a study of cytomegalovirus exposure and HLA in healthy donors. Remarks on this clone: Antigen specificity is unknown.

The CDR3 totals 15 residues. Losses at the gene ends were 4 bases for V and 5 bases for J; bases not matched to a gene: 4. Germline lookup yields CDR1 ENHRY and CDR2 SYGVKD. Notes on the study in general: The authors judged a highly shared variant cluster likely a sequencing artifact. The study carried out a later analysis of TCR beta sequences. It associated approximately 16,000 of them with specific HLA alleles at a false discovery rate of 0.05.

Primers for the PCR totalled 60 Vbeta and 13 Jbeta. Some clones are missing from TCRdb's copy, which holds only in-frame ones; the method was immunoSEQ multiplex PCR. The repertoire holds about 140,000 clones, over 70% seen once, with about 2.5% in the top ten. The sequenced sample was PBMCs. This sequence was found in a male donor in good health and CMV-seronegative. The chain carries TRBV10-3 and TRBJ1-4, with 10 bases that match TRBD1. This chain's CDR3 is CAISVRTGGNEKLFF. For the CDR3, the DNA is TGTGCCATCAGTGTCAGGACAGGGGGGAATGAAAAACTGTTTTTT.